This T cell receptor (beta chain) emerged from a study of OX40 agonist ivuxolimab in advanced cancers. Notes on this clone: Antigen specificity is unknown.

Only in-frame clones appear in the TCRdb table, and some are missing; sequencing was by immunoSEQ multiplex PCR. Altogether about 69,000 clones are present, roughly 90% being singletons, with the ten largest covering about 10%. Findings of the study overall: Expansion of clones was among the lowest in partial responders at 0.1-3.0 mg/kg. At 0.1 to 3.0 mg/kg, clonal expansion of CD4+ and CD8+ blood T cells had occurred by week 6.

The CDR3 is 18 residues long. Germline CDR1 and CDR2: LNHDA and SQIVND (reference sequence). Trimming left V 1 base short and J 3 bases short, with 19 bases between. Collection of blood occurred at baseline, at cycle 4 day 1, and at cycle 7 day 1. This clonotype was obtained from an adult with an advanced solid tumor such as melanoma, head and neck, liver or kidney cancer. This chain links TRBV19 with TRBJ1-5; D remains unclear. The sequencing here drew on CD4+ or CD8+ T cells sorted from blood, taken in a trial of the OX40 agonist ivuxolimab. Here the CDR3 DNA reads TGTGCCAGTAGTATAGTGGGTCTCTACAGAGCTCTCAATCAGCCCCAGCATTTT. Amino acid sequence: CASSIVGLYRALNQPQHF.